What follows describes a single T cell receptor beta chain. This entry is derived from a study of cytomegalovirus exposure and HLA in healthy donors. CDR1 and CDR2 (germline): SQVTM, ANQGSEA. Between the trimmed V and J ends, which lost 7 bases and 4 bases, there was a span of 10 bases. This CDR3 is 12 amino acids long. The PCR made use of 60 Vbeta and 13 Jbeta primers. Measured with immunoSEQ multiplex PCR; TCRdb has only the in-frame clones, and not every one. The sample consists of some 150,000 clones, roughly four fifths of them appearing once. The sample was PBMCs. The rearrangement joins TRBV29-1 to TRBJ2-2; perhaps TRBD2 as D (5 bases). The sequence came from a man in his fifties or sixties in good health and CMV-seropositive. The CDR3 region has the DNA TGCAGCGCCCGGGAAGCCACCGGGGAGCTGTTTTTT. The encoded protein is CSAREATGELFF.